Included here is one T cell receptor (beta chain) sequence, with context. Its antigen remains unidentified. Each TCR beta library was made by quantitative 5'-RACE that incorporated molecular barcodes. Each CDR3 protein is one row after TCRdb ran MiXCR on the 5' RACE reads. The profile shows 50,000 to 60,000 distinct CDR3 sequences, less than 8.5% of them singletons. V lost 3 bases and J lost 2, with 13 bases in between. This CDR3 contains 15 residues. This sample stems from a study of CD8 T cells in ankylosing spondylitis. Study conclusions and caveats: Reportedly, disease-linked clones are significantly enriched in ankylosing spondylitis patients' matched synovial fluid.

The TCR comes from a female donor with ankylosing spondylitis or in good health (not recorded which). The material sequenced was blood, either unsorted or a sorted T cell fraction (not recorded which). The genes are TRBV7-1 and TRBJ2-5; D is uncertain. TRBV7-1 is noted as an ORF with a role that remains uncertain. CDR3 nucleotides: TGTGCCAGCAGCTCCCCTGGAAGTAGTCAAGAGACCCAGTACTTC. Amino acids: CASSSPGSSQETQYF.